This record looks at one TCR beta chain sequence and its context. CDR3 size: 14 residues. Germline CDR1 MDHEN, CDR2 SYDVKM. Deletions cut 8 bases from V and 1 base from J, with 12 bases between. The data derive from a study of blood T cell repertoires in COVID-19. Study-level background: Researchers got acute and convalescent COVID-19 samples from the United States, Italy and Spain.

Original analysis: The assay estimated nucleated cells by amplifying reference gene primers. Produced via immunoSEQ multiplex PCR; TCRdb's table is partial and in-frame only. D and trimming come from the DNA, and the V and J calls and clone size come from that table. Among 200,000 or so clones listed, approximately 92% were seen once. This chain links TRBV28 with TRBJ1-5, with D perhaps matching TRBD1 (5 bases). The sequenced material came from PBMCs or T cells enriched from blood (not recorded which). The clonotype originates from a woman younger than 30 in a cohort exposed to, infected with or recovered from COVID-19 (not recorded which). The CDR3 is CASHSGGSNQPQHF. The CDR3 nucleotides are TGTGCCAGCCACTCCGGGGGGAGCAATCAGCCCCAGCATTTT.